Listed here are 28 T cell receptor beta chains from one sample, sequenced in a study of T-cell memory formation after mild COVID-19. Each CDR3 protein gets one entry after TCRdb re-called the 5' RACE reads with MiXCR. Of approximately 250,000 distinct CDR3 sequences in the sample, around 17% were seen once. Sequencing was carried out using PBMCs or a T cell subset sorted from them (not recorded which). The receptors here all came from a man between 18 and 35 years old who had mild COVID-19 (a few samples of this study predate the infection). Cell type and time point are not known.

V and J are TRBV20-1 and TRBJ1-4, with D maybe TRBD1 (5 bases). Germline V CDR1 and CDR2: DFQATT, SNEGSKA (reference sequence). The V end was cut by 1 base, the J end by 6 bases, with 6 bases between. This CDR3 spans 12 amino acids. CDR3 sequence: CSARVRDEKLFF. The CDR3 DNA sequence: TGCAGTGCTAGAGTCAGGGATGAAAAACTGTTTTTT.

This clonotype appeared a few times. This sequence joins TRBV2 and TRBJ1-2; no definite D call. Germline loops: CDR1 SNHLY, CDR2 FYNNEI. This CDR3 is 14 amino acids long. The V and J ends lost 10 bases and 2 bases respectively, with 17 bases between them. CDR3 in DNA: TGTGCCAATCGGCGTGCCGACACCAACTATGGCTACACCTTC. Encoded protein: CANRRADTNYGYTF.

This rearrangement joins TRBV2 to TRBJ2-5, with D possibly being TRBD2 (5 bases). Between the trimmed V and J ends, which lost 4 bases and 4 bases, there was a span of 16 bases. Germline CDR1 SNHLY, CDR2 FYNNEI. The CDR3 contains 15 residues. DNA of the CDR3: TGTGCCAGCAGTGCAGAGGGAACGGTCTTAGAGACCCAGTACTTC. Its translation: CASSAEGTVLETQYF.

The CDR3 coding sequence is TGTGCCAGCTCGTCCAATCTGGGACAGGGTTCAAATAATTCACCCCTCCACTTT. The encoded protein is CASSSNLGQGSNNSPLHF. The chain joins TRBV18 to TRBJ1-6; 9 bases fit TRBD1. The CDR3 runs to 18 residues. V shed 6 bases and J 5 bases; nucleotides not matched to a gene: 14. Germline lookup yields CDR1 KGHSH and CDR2 LQKENI.

The chain uses TRBV4-2 and TRBJ2-7; 8 nucleotides match TRBD2. The CDR3 sequence is 15 residues long. Looked up from germline, CDR1 is LGHNA and CDR2 is YNFKEQ. The V gene end was trimmed by 0 bases and the J gene end by 3 bases; junction bases not matched to a gene: 4. CDR3 DNA: TGTGCCAGCAGCCAAGATCCGGGGGGGGTCTACGAGCAGTACGTC. It specifies CASSQDPGGVYEQYV.

This clonotype was counted between two and nine times. V and J are TRBV11-2 and TRBJ2-5; the match to TRBD1 covers 12 bases. V dropped 5 bases and J dropped 6; count of bases not matched to a gene: 4. CDR3 length: 14 residues. Germline V gene data show CDR1 as SGHAT and CDR2 as FQNNGV. Written as DNA, the CDR3 is TGTGCCAGCAGCCGGGGACAGGGGGCTAAGACCCAGTACTTC. Protein product: CASSRGQGAKTQYF.

The chain carries TRBV18 and TRBJ1-4; D remains unclear. CDR3 length: 14 residues. Between the trimmed V and J ends, which lost 2 bases and 6 bases, there was a span of 10 bases. From germline, CDR1 is KGHSH and CDR2 LQKENI. In DNA, the CDR3 is TGTGCCAGCTCACCAGGGTATACGGATGAAAAACTGTTTTTT. Translated: CASSPGYTDEKLFF.

The rearrangement joins TRBV12-3 or TRBV12-4 to TRBJ1-6, with D possibly being TRBD1 (5 bases). Trimming removed 3 bases from V and 3 bases from J, with 9 bases in between. The CDR3 length is 15 residues. This CDR3 reads CASSLGGGYNSPLHF. CDR3 in DNA: TGTGCCAGCAGTTTGGGGGGAGGCTATAATTCACCCCTCCACTTT.

This clonotype has a handful of counts. The chain is built from TRBV6-1 and TRBJ2-5; TRBD1 matches at 11 bases. The length of the CDR3 is 13 residues. CDR1 MNHNS and CDR2 SASEGT come from the germline V gene. The V gene end was trimmed by 10 bases and the J gene end by 4 bases; junction bases not matched to a gene: 5. The CDR3 loop reads CAIRTGGVETQYF. The CDR3 region has the DNA TGTGCCATCCGGACAGGGGGCGTAGAGACCCAGTACTTC.

This clonotype was seen only a few times. The rearrangement links TRBV9 to TRBJ1-2; D remains unclear. V was clipped by 0 bases and J by 8 bases, with 20 bases between them. Germline CDR1 reads SGDLS; CDR2 reads YYNGEE. CDR3 size: 16 residues. CDR3 in DNA: TGTGCCAGCAGCGTAGATATCGTGGGCGGACCTAGGGGCTACACCTTC. As protein: CASSVDIVGGPRGYTF.

In this sample, this clonotype turned up a few times. This rearrangement joins TRBV5-1 to TRBJ1-6; D perhaps matches TRBD1 (6 bases). The CDR3 sequence is 15 residues long. V lost 1 base, J lost 8 bases, and 13 bases lay in between. Germline assignment: CDR1 SGHRS and CDR2 YFSETQ. CDR3 nucleotides: TGCGCCAGCAGCTTGTGGGGAGAGGGGGATTCACCCCTCCACTTT. Translated: CASSLWGEGDSPLHF. Full variable domain (outside the CDR3, taken from reference TRBV5-1 and TRBJ1-6): KAGVTQTPRYLIKTRGQQVTLSCSPISGHRSVSWYQQTPGQGLQFLFEYFSETQRNKGNFPGRFSGRQFSNSRSEMNVSTLELGDSALYLCASSLWGEGDSPLHFGNGTRLTVT.

Only a few counts were recorded for this clonotype. The chain is built from TRBV20-1 and TRBJ1-3, with D perhaps matching TRBD1 (5 bases). CDR1 and CDR2 from the germline V gene are DFQATT and SNEGSKA (reference sequence). This CDR3 has 12 amino acids. Trimming pared 6 bases from V and 3 bases from J, leaving 9 bases between. The CDR3 region is CSAPRDGNTIYF. The CDR3 region has the DNA TGCAGTGCCCCCAGGGATGGAAACACCATATATTTT.

There are a few counts of this clonotype. The gene calls are TRBV20-1 and TRBJ2-5; TRBD2 is a possible D gene (5 bases). The CDR3 is 13 amino acids. Germline CDR1 and CDR2: DFQATT and SNEGSKA (reference sequence). V was shortened by 3 bases and J by 3 bases, with 11 bases between the two germline ends. This chain's CDR3 is CSASHDYKETQYF. CDR3 coding DNA: TGCAGTGCTAGCCACGACTACAAAGAGACCCAGTACTTC.

This clonotype was seen a few times. The J gene is TRBJ1-1, the V gene TRBV6-1, with a tentative D call TRBD1 (5 bases). CDR3 length equals 13 residues. V lost 7 bases and J lost 3, with 12 bases in between. In germline, CDR1 is MNHNS, CDR2 SASEGT. The CDR3 nucleotides read TGTGCCAGCACCGAAGACAGTTACACTGAAGCTTTCTTT. Amino acids: CASTEDSYTEAFF.

The rearrangement joins TRBV13 to TRBJ1-2; D remains unclear. V shed 10 bases and J shed 4 bases, with 16 bases lying between them. Germline V gene data show CDR1 as PRHDT and CDR2 as FYEKMQ (reference sequence). The CDR3 loop spans 13 amino acids. The CDR3 nucleotides are TGTGCCACCCGGATGGGTCTTCGCTATGGCTACACCTTC. This encodes CATRMGLRYGYTF.

The V call is TRBV7-2, the J call TRBJ1-1; TRBD1 agrees at 9 bases. Germline trimming cut 6 bases from V and 6 bases from J; bases unmatched to any gene: 8. This CDR3 spans 14 amino acids. Germline V gene data show CDR1 as SGHTA and CDR2 as FQGNSA. The CDR3 DNA follows: TGTGCCAGCAGACGGGACAGGGATGTGGCTGAAGCTTTCTTT. Residues: CASRRDRDVAEAFF.

This clonotype was picked up a small number of times. The chain combines TRBV5-1 with TRBJ2-3; D may be TRBD1 or TRBD2 (5 bases each). The CDR3 is made up of 15 amino acids. In germline, CDR1 is SGHRS, CDR2 YFSETQ. Trimming pared 4 bases from V and 0 bases from J, leaving 12 bases between. CDR3: CASSGDPVSTDTQYF. CDR3 nucleotides: TGCGCCAGCAGCGGGGACCCGGTTAGCACAGATACGCAGTATTTT.

This clonotype was observed a few times. The rearrangement uses TRBV20-1 and TRBJ2-3, with TRBD2 matching 9 bases. The germline V gene encodes CDR1 DFQATT and CDR2 SNEGSKA (reference sequence). J was trimmed by 1 base and V by 2 bases; bases with no gene match: 7. The CDR3 spans 16 residues. CDR3 residues: CSARSLRGGGTDTQYF. CDR3 sequence (DNA): TGCAGTGCTAGATCGCTACGCGGGGGGGGCACAGATACGCAGTATTTT.

This clonotype has a count of ten or more. Its ends do not fully match the called genes, so a read error is possible. The chain is built from TRBV28 and TRBJ2-3, with D perhaps matching TRBD2 (7 bases). CDR1 MDHEN and CDR2 SYDVKM come from the germline V gene. There are 11 residues in the CDR3. The CDR3 protein is CASSVRGGRDF. CDR3 sequence (DNA): TGTGCCAGCAGTGTGCGCGGGGGCAGGGATTTT.

The chain couples TRBV6-6 to TRBJ1-5; TRBD1 aligns across 7 bases. CDR1 and CDR2 (germline): MNHNY, SVGAGI (reference sequence). CDR3 size: 15 residues. Trimming took 4 bases from V and 4 from J; bases not matched to a gene: 7. CDR3 amino acids: CASSFRQGGNQPQHF. The CDR3 DNA follows: TGTGCCAGCAGTTTTAGACAGGGCGGTAATCAGCCCCAGCATTTT.

The chain combines TRBV5-5 with TRBJ1-5; TRBD1 is a possible D gene (6 bases). Germline values: CDR1 SGHKS, CDR2 YYEKEE (reference sequence). V was pared by 1 base and J by 2 bases, with 13 bases between. The CDR3 extends over 16 amino acids. The CDR3, as DNA: TGTGCCAGCAGCTTGTCTACAGGGTACGGCAATCAGCCCCAGCATTTT. This translates into CASSLSTGYGNQPQHF.

V gene TRBV4-1 combines with J gene TRBJ2-7; 10 bases map to TRBD1. This CDR3 has 15 amino acids. After removal of 4 bases from V and 3 bases from J, the junction contained 6 bases not matched to a gene. From germline, CDR1 is MGHRA and CDR2 YSYEKL. CDR3 in DNA: TGCGCCAGCAGCCCTGGACAGGGGGTCCTCTACGAGCAGTACTTC. Residues: CASSPGQGVLYEQYF.

This clonotype was observed a few times. This chain links TRBV6-5 with TRBJ2-3; D not certain. CDR3 length: 15 amino acids. The V gene's germline CDR1 is MNHEY and CDR2 SVGAGI. The V gene lost 5 bases and the J gene lost 0 bases, with 12 bases spanning the gap. This chain's CDR3 is CASSLAWASTDTQYF. CDR3 nucleotide sequence: TGTGCCAGCAGTCTCGCCTGGGCTAGCACAGATACGCAGTATTTT.

This clonotype was detected many times. The gene calls are TRBV7-8 and TRBJ2-3; the match to TRBD2 covers 12 bases. Germline lookup yields CDR1 SGHVS and CDR2 FQNEAQ. V shed 5 bases and J 3 bases; nucleotides not matched to a gene: 6. The CDR3 sequence is 16 residues long. The CDR3, as DNA: TGTGCCAGCAGCCGCGGACTAGCGGGACAAACAGATACGCAGTATTTT. Protein product: CASSRGLAGQTDTQYF.

The chain links TRBV3-1 to TRBJ2-5; D may be TRBD2 (7 bases). The V gene's germline CDR1 is LGHDT and CDR2 YNNKEL (reference sequence). V gave up 4 bases and J gave up 0 bases, with 12 bases separating them. The CDR3 runs to 15 residues. The CDR3 region has the DNA TGTGCCAGCAGCCGAGGGGGGGTACACCAAGAGACCCAGTACTTC. It yields the protein CASSRGGVHQETQYF.

The V call is TRBV12-3 or TRBV12-4, the J call TRBJ1-6, with D maybe TRBD1 (6 bases). V was trimmed by 1 base and J by 8 bases, leaving 21 bases between them. The CDR3 runs to 18 residues. The CDR3 region has the DNA TGTGCCAGCAGTTTAGAACAGGGCATTGGCGCATTGGATTCACCCCTCCACTTT. This codes for CASSLEQGIGALDSPLHF.

This clonotype was observed a handful of times. The V gene is TRBV5-1, the J gene TRBJ2-3, with 13 positions matching TRBD2. The CDR3 runs 16 residues. Per germline, CDR1 SGHRS and CDR2 YFSETQ. V was pared by 3 bases and J by 5 bases, with 6 bases of the junction left unmatched. The CDR3 loop reads CASSSGLAGFVDTQYF. CDR3 DNA sequence: TGCGCCAGCAGCTCGGGACTAGCGGGGTTTGTAGATACGCAGTATTTT.

The chain recombines TRBV24-1 with TRBJ2-1; D uncertain. This CDR3 region has 13 residues. Germline values: CDR1 KGHDR, CDR2 SFDVKD. V shed 5 bases and J shed 10 bases, with 14 bases lying between them. The CDR3 is CATSGTDLGEQFF. CDR3 DNA: TGTGCCACCAGTGGGACGGACCTGGGGGAGCAGTTCTTC.